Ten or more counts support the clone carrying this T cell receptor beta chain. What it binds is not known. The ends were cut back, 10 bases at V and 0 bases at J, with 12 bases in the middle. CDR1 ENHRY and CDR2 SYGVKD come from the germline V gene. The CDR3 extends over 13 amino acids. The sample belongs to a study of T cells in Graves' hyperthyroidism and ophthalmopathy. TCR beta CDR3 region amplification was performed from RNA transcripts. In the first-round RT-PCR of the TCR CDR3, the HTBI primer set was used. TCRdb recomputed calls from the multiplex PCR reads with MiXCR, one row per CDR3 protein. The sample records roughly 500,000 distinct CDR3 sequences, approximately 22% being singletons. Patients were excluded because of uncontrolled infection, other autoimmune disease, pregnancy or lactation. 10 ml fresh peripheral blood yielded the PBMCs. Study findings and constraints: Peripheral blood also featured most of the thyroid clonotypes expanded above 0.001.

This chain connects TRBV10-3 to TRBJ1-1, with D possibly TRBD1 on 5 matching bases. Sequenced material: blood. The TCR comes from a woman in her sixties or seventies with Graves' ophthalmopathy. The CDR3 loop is CANSGLLNTEAFF. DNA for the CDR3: TGTGCCAACTCGGGACTGCTGAACACTGAAGCTTTCTTT.